A selection of T cell receptor beta chains follows, all from one sample in a study of cytomegalovirus exposure and HLA in healthy donors. Repertoires were generated with immunoSEQ multiplex PCR, while TCRdb's copy carries only in-frame clones and drops some. There are 85,000 to 130,000 clones in the sample; 75% occur only once, and roughly 2.5% lies in the top ten. The sequencing sample was made of PBMCs. The receptors derive from a man aged 40-49 years in good health and CMV-seronegative. CDR3s include the opening cysteine and the closing phenylalanine or tryptophan. A D gene is named only where the DNA matches it firmly.

CDR3aa: CASSVDGSGEKLFF
d_gene: NA
v_gene: TRBV9

CDR3aa: CASSPGTSGGSQYF
d_gene: TRBD2
v_gene: TRBV2

CDR3aa: CASVKDPRVIDNEQFF
d_gene: NA
v_gene: TRBV2

CDR3aa: CASSYPGGAYNEQFF
d_gene: TRBD2
v_gene: TRBV6-6

CDR3aa: CASSLGAHLGLAGSGEQYF
d_gene: TRBD2
v_gene: TRBV5-1

CDR3aa: CASSTGGVTGMNEQFF
d_gene: NA
v_gene: TRBV11-3

CDR3aa: CASSRPGGNTGELFF
d_gene: TRBD2
v_gene: TRBV7-6

CDR3aa: CASSAGGQGITEAFF
d_gene: TRBD1
v_gene: TRBV9

CDR3aa: CASSSPLGGETQYF
d_gene: TRBD2
v_gene: TRBV5-1

CDR3aa: CASSKLAGNTYNEQFF
d_gene: TRBD2
v_gene: TRBV19

CDR3aa: CASSIQGSSSGANVLTF
d_gene: NA
v_gene: TRBV19

CDR3aa: CASSLGASGQGNTEAFF
d_gene: TRBD1
v_gene: TRBV5-1

CDR3aa: CASSFQGRSSEGEQYF
d_gene: NA
v_gene: TRBV5-4

CDR3aa: CASKGQGGTDTQYF
d_gene: TRBD1
v_gene: TRBV2

CDR3aa: CASRGQVSSNQPQHF
d_gene: TRBD1
v_gene: TRBV6-1

CDR3aa: CASSLDDRRREYF
d_gene: NA
v_gene: TRBV5-1

CDR3aa: CASSQAWSSYNSPLHF
d_gene: NA
v_gene: TRBV4-1

CDR3aa: CASSTINRGAGYGYTF
d_gene: TRBD1
v_gene: TRBV7-9

CDR3aa: CASSPEVQGWSGYTF
d_gene: NA
v_gene: TRBV5-1

CDR3aa: CASSQEVAGSTGELFF
d_gene: TRBD2
v_gene: TRBV4-1

CDR3aa: CASSQSFAGQGGSEAFF
d_gene: TRBD1
v_gene: TRBV23-1

CDR3aa: CASSARLAGGYTTDTQYF
d_gene: TRBD2
v_gene: TRBV7-6

CDR3aa: CASRDGGWTNEKLFF
d_gene: NA
v_gene: TRBV6-6

CDR3aa: CASSLGSSYNEQFF
d_gene: NA
v_gene: TRBV19

CDR3aa: CASSWTGQGTGLAFF
d_gene: TRBD1
v_gene: TRBV5-1

CDR3aa: CASSLKARGLVYGYTF
d_gene: TRBD1
v_gene: TRBV5-5

CDR3aa: CASKGGLVTDTQYF
d_gene: NA
v_gene: TRBV19

CDR3aa: CASIPQELVEQFF
d_gene: NA
v_gene: TRBV27

CDR3aa: CASLPDRSYEQYF
d_gene: NA
v_gene: TRBV2

CDR3aa: CASTRLETVNSPLHF
d_gene: NA
v_gene: TRBV6-1

CDR3aa: CASSLGSANEKLFF
d_gene: NA
v_gene: TRBV19